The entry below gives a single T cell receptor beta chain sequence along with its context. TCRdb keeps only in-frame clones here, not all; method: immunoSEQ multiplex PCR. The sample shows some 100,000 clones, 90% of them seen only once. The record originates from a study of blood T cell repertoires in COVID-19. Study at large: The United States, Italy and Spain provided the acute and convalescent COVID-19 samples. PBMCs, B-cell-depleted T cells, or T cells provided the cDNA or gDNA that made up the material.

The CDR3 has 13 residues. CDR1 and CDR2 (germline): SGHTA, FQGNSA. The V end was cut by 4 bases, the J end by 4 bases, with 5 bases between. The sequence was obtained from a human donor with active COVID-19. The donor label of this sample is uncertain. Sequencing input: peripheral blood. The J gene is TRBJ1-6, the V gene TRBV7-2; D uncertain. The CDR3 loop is CASSSIYNSPLHF. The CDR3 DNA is TGTGCCAGCAGCTCCATTTATAATTCACCCCTCCACTTT.